A single sample is the source of the 18 T cell receptor beta chains below, sequenced in a study of blood T cell repertoires in COVID-19. Some clones are missing from TCRdb's copy, which holds only in-frame ones; the method was immunoSEQ multiplex PCR. The data hold roughly 120,000 clones, with about 80% observed a single time. The specimen was peripheral blood. Receptors were obtained from a man between 65 and 79 years old with active or convalescent COVID-19.

This chain links TRBV15 with TRBJ2-2, with 9 bases identical to TRBD2. The CDR3 consists of 16 residues. With 8 bases clipped from V and 1 base from J, the junction kept 8 bases outside the gene matches. Germline V gene lookup returns CDR1 LNHNV and CDR2 YYDKDF (reference sequence). The DNA for the CDR3 is TGTGCCACCCAAGGAGGCGGGAGGGGGAACACCGGGGAGCTGTTTTTT. It is translated as CATQGGGRGNTGELFF.

The V gene is TRBV10-2, the J gene TRBJ2-7, with D possibly being TRBD1 (6 bases). The length of the CDR3 is 12 residues. Trimming cost V 6 bases and J 0 bases, with 6 bases left between them. Germline CDR1 is WSHSY and CDR2 is SAAADI. The CDR3 DNA follows: TGCGCCAGCAGGGACAGCTCCTACGAGCAGTACTTC. This codes for CASRDSSYEQYF.

With regard to this clone: Other nucleotide sequences in the sample specify the same CDR3. The rearrangement links TRBV7-2 to TRBJ1-1; D is perhaps TRBD1 (5 bases). The ends were cut back, 1 base at V and 1 base at J, with 10 bases in the middle. The CDR3 sequence is 15 residues long. CDR1 is SGHTA, CDR2 FQGNSA, per germline. The chain's CDR3 is CASSLGGQGNTEAFF. CDR3 sequence (DNA): TGTGCCAGCAGCTTAGGTGGGCAGGGGAACACTGAAGCTTTCTTT. The full variable domain, completed using reference TRBV7-2 and TRBJ1-1, is GAGVSQSPSNKVTEKGKDVELRCDPISGHTALYWYRQSLGQGLEFLIYFQGNSAPDKSGLPSDRFSAERTGGSVSTLTIQRTQQEDSAVYLCASSLGGQGNTEAFFGQGTRLTVV.

J is TRBJ1-4 and V is TRBV19; D unresolved. Per germline, CDR1 LNHDA and CDR2 SQIVND (reference sequence). CDR3 length: 11 residues. V was pared by 8 bases and J by 8 bases, with 9 bases between. The CDR3 DNA reads TGTGCCAGTCGGAGCGGGGAAAAACTGTTTTTT. Encoded protein: CASRSGEKLFF. The full variable domain, with the rest looked up from reference TRBV19 and TRBJ1-4, is DGGITQSPKYLFRKEGQNVTLSCEQNLNHDAMYWYRQDPGQGLRLIYYSQIVNDFQKGDIAEGYSVSREKKESFPLTVTSAQKNPTAFYLCASRSGEKLFFGSGTQLSVL.

This clone was seen many times. The genes are TRBV4-1 and TRBJ1-2; D not certain. V lost 4 bases and J lost 3, with 9 bases in between. CDR3 length: 13 residues. In germline, CDR1 is MGHRA, CDR2 YSYEKL. The CDR3: CASSLGVDYGYTF. CDR3 DNA: TGCGCCAGCAGCCTTGGAGTTGACTATGGCTACACCTTC.

Only a few counts were recorded for this clone. This chain uses TRBV18 with TRBJ1-3; D is ambiguous. The CDR3 covers 15 residues. Between the trimmed V and J ends, which lost 2 bases and 4 bases, there was a span of 12 bases. Per the germline V gene, CDR1 is KGHSH and CDR2 is LQKENI. CDR3: CASSPGGTAGNTIYF. The CDR3 DNA is TGTGCCAGCTCACCAGGTGGAACAGCCGGAAACACCATATATTTT.

This chain joins TRBV7-3 and TRBJ2-1; 11 bases align to TRBD2. The V gene's germline CDR1 is SGHTA and CDR2 FQGTGA. The CDR3 is made up of 16 amino acids. V lost 6 bases to trimming and J lost 0 bases; unmatched junction nucleotides: 4. CDR3 protein: CASSKTSGISYNEQFF. The DNA of the CDR3 is TGTGCCAGCAGTAAGACTAGCGGGATCTCCTACAATGAGCAGTTCTTC.

This chain links TRBV6-5 with TRBJ1-1; D is perhaps TRBD1 (5 bases). V was trimmed by 7 bases and J by 0 bases, leaving 15 bases between them. The CDR3 consists of 15 residues. Per the germline V gene, CDR1 is MNHEY and CDR2 is SVGAGI. CDR3 in DNA: TGTGCCAGCACTCCGGGGGGGTTGGTGAACACTGAAGCTTTCTTT. This translates into CASTPGGLVNTEAFF.

This rearrangement joins TRBV4-1 to TRBJ2-5; D gene uncertain. This CDR3 is 16 amino acids long. Germline CDR1 is MGHRA and CDR2 is YSYEKL. V was clipped by 4 bases and J by 4 bases, with 19 bases between them. The CDR3 region is CASSLHTRSLGETQYF. The CDR3, as DNA: TGCGCCAGCAGCCTCCACACACGGAGCCTCGGAGAGACCCAGTACTTC.

The chain employs TRBV14 and TRBJ1-6, with 7 nucleotides matching TRBD1. V lost 3 bases to trimming and J lost 7 bases; unmatched junction nucleotides: 6. The CDR3 has 15 amino acids. Germline V lookup: CDR1 SGHDN, CDR2 FVKESK. The CDR3, as DNA: TGTGCCAGCAGCCAGTTGGACAGGAAAAATTCACCCCTCCACTTT. Translated, it gives CASSQLDRKNSPLHF.

This clone came up a few times. The J gene is TRBJ2-3, the V gene TRBV5-6; no firm D call. Looked up from germline, CDR1 is SGHDT and CDR2 is YYEEEE. The V and J ends lost 2 bases and 0 bases respectively, with 4 bases between them. CDR3 length: 13 amino acids. The CDR3 spells CASSLSSTDTQYF. For the CDR3, the DNA is TGTGCCAGCAGCTTATCAAGCACAGATACGCAGTATTTT.

The chain uses TRBV6-2 or TRBV6-3 and TRBJ2-6, with TRBD1 identical over 11 bases. The CDR3 length is 20 residues. The V and J ends lost 4 bases and 1 base, in that order; junction bases with no gene match: 12. Per germline, CDR1 MNHEY and CDR2 SVGEGT. The CDR3 reads CASSSRTGGALGSGANVLTF. Here the CDR3 DNA reads TGTGCCAGCAGTTCAAGGACAGGGGGCGCATTAGGTTCTGGGGCCAACGTCCTGACTTTC.

The chain has TRBV3-1 (or the pseudogene TRBV3-2) and TRBJ2-3, with 15 bases that match TRBD2. This CDR3 has 19 amino acids. Looked up from germline, CDR1 is LGHDT and CDR2 is YNNKEL (reference sequence). The J segment lost 8 bases and the V segment lost 0 bases, leaving 12 bases of the junction unmatched. The CDR3 nucleotides read TGTGCCAGCAGCCAAGATCGGGGACTAGCGGGGGGCGGTGAGGTTACGCAGTATTTT. As protein: CASSQDRGLAGGGEVTQYF.

This chain connects TRBV10-3 to TRBJ2-4; TRBD2 matches at 7 bases. Germline CDR1 ENHRY, CDR2 SYGVKD. This CDR3 is built from 16 residues. Trimming cost V 4 bases and J 0 bases; bases outside gene matches: 6. The DNA of the CDR3 is TGTGCCATCAGTGTGGGGGGGACCTTAGCCAAAAACATTCAGTACTTC. This sequence encodes CAISVGGTLAKNIQYF.

The genes are TRBV29-1 and TRBJ1-1, with 7 bases fitting TRBD1. The J segment lost 0 bases and the V segment lost 6 bases, leaving 7 bases of the junction unmatched. Per the germline V gene, CDR1 is SQVTM and CDR2 is ANQGSEA. The CDR3 is 14 amino acids. The CDR3 loop reads CSVGHGTVNTEAFF. DNA of the CDR3: TGCAGCGTCGGGCACGGGACAGTGAACACTGAAGCTTTCTTT.

This clone appeared a single time. The chain uses TRBV7-2 and TRBJ2-3; tentatively, D is TRBD2 (6 bases). Trimming left V 2 bases short and J 6 bases short, with 15 bases between. The CDR3 is made up of 15 amino acids. CDR1 is SGHTA and CDR2 is FQGNSA in the germline V gene. The DNA of the CDR3 is TGTGCCAGCAGCTTAAAGACGGGAGAGGTGGATACGCAGTATTTT. Translation gives CASSLKTGEVDTQYF.

This chain links TRBV6-2 or TRBV6-3 with TRBJ1-4; D is unresolved. Germline V gene lookup returns CDR1 MNHEY and CDR2 SVGEGT. The length of the CDR3 is 14 residues. Trimming stripped 5 bases from V and 8 bases from J, with 15 bases between. For the CDR3, the DNA is TGTGCCAGCAGTCTAAGCGGAAGATTCGAAAAACTGTTTTTT. Protein: CASSLSGRFEKLFF.

The chain recombines TRBV27 with TRBJ1-4; tentatively, D is TRBD1 (5 bases). The CDR3 spans 12 residues. V lost 6 bases and J 6 bases, leaving 8 bases between the germline ends. Germline CDR1 MNHEY, CDR2 SMNVEV (reference sequence). The CDR3 region has the DNA TGTGCCAGCAGGGGAGGGGATGAAAAACTGTTTTTT. Translated, it gives CASRGGDEKLFF.